Each of the 9 T cell receptor beta chains below was sequenced from the same sample in a study of CD8 T cells in ankylosing spondylitis. Notes on the study in general: What appeared characteristic of ankylosing spondylitis blood was a TCR beta motif of eight highly homologous variants.

Their specific antigens are unknown. A single record per CDR3 protein comes from TCRdb applying MiXCR to the 5' RACE reads. Of hundreds of thousands of distinct CDR3 sequences listed, approximately 26% were seen once; the top ten hold about 0.92%. Sequenced input: blood, either unsorted or a sorted T cell fraction (not recorded which). The receptor set was obtained from a male donor with ankylosing spondylitis.

The CDR3 sequence: CASSYQSGRAGAGELFF. Here the CDR3 DNA reads TGTGCCAGCAGTTACCAAAGCGGGAGGGCCGGTGCCGGGGAGCTGTTTTTT. J is TRBJ2-2 and V is TRBV6-2 or TRBV6-3; 10 bases match TRBD2. Germline V gives CDR1 MNHEY, CDR2 SVGEGT. The CDR3 extends over 17 amino acids. V lost 2 bases and J lost 6; bases outside the gene matches: 9.

This clonotype was detected only a few times. The chain uses TRBV7-8 and TRBJ2-2, with 10 bases matching TRBD2. Germline values: CDR1 SGHVS, CDR2 FQNEAQ. V dropped 3 bases and J dropped 7; count of bases not matched to a gene: 8. This CDR3 has 16 amino acids. CDR3 amino acids: CASSFLAGVGGGELFF. Written as DNA, the CDR3 is TGTGCCAGCAGCTTCCTAGCGGGAGTTGGAGGCGGGGAGCTGTTTTTT.

V gene TRBV12-3 or TRBV12-4 combines with J gene TRBJ1-2, with 7 bases lining up with TRBD1. The V and J ends lost 2 bases and 3 bases, in that order; junction bases with no gene match: 6. The CDR3 is 15 amino acids. CDR3 in DNA: TGTGCCAGCAGTTTAAGTGCAGGGGGGTACTATGGCTACACCTTC. It translates to CASSLSAGGYYGYTF.

This clonotype was found a few times. The V call is TRBV5-1, the J call TRBJ2-1; 10 bases are a match to TRBD2. V shed 5 bases and J 5 bases; nucleotides not matched to a gene: 4. Germline V gene lookup returns CDR1 SGHRS and CDR2 YFSETQ. The CDR3 has 14 residues. CDR3 sequence reads: CASSPSGSDNEQFF. As DNA, the CDR3 is TGCGCCAGCAGTCCTAGCGGGAGTGACAATGAGCAGTTCTTC. The whole variable domain, filled in from reference TRBV5-1 and TRBJ2-1, reads KAGVTQTPRYLIKTRGQQVTLSCSPISGHRSVSWYQQTPGQGLQFLFEYFSETQRNKGNFPGRFSGRQFSNSRSEMNVSTLELGDSALYLCASSPSGSDNEQFFGPGTRLTVL.

For this clonotype: Germline and junction disagree at one end, which may indicate a read error. The chain uses TRBV2 and TRBJ2-7, with 7 nucleotides matching TRBD1. The CDR3 has 11 residues. Per the germline V gene, CDR1 is SNHLY and CDR2 is FYNNEI. CDR3 nucleotides: TGTGCCAGCAGTGAAAGTGGACAGGAATCCTTC. Protein product: CASSESGQESF.

The rearrangement uses TRBV29-1 and TRBJ2-1, with a weak D call TRBD1 (5 bases). Germline V lookup: CDR1 SQVTM, CDR2 ANQGSEA. Trimming took off 7 bases at V and 6 bases at J, with 16 bases between the two ends. The CDR3 spans 13 residues. CDR3 sequence reads: CSATRAESNEQFF. DNA of the CDR3: TGCAGCGCCACCAGGGCCGAGAGCAATGAGCAGTTCTTC.

This clonotype occurred once. DNA of the CDR3: TGTGCCAGCAGCCACCGGGACAGGGGGACAGATACGCAGTATTTT. Translating it yields CASSHRDRGTDTQYF. The genes are TRBV5-7 and TRBJ2-3; 11 nucleotides align to TRBD1. TRBV5-7 is treated as an ORF (open reading frame) with a function not yet certain. This CDR3 has 15 residues. J gave up 3 bases and V 4 bases, and 4 bases lay outside the gene matches.

The chain uses TRBV7-8 and TRBJ2-7; TRBD2 aligns across 7 bases. Trimming removed 0 bases from V and 3 bases from J; junction bases left unmatched: 2. This CDR3 has 14 amino acids. CDR1 SGHVS and CDR2 FQNEAQ come from the germline V gene. CDR3 protein: CASSLAGGIYEQYV. The CDR3, as DNA: TGTGCCAGCAGCTTAGCGGGAGGGATCTACGAGCAGTACGTC.

The chain is built from TRBV29-1 and TRBJ2-1; D tentatively reads TRBD1 or TRBD2 (5 bases each). The CDR3 spans 13 residues. The V gene's germline CDR1 is SQVTM and CDR2 ANQGSEA. Trimming stripped 7 bases from V and 5 bases from J, with 15 bases between. The CDR3 coding sequence is TGCAGCGCCAGCCGGGGCGGAGACAATGAGCAGTTCTTC. This encodes CSASRGGDNEQFF.